This note documents a single TCR beta chain sequence. The antigen is unknown. Primers for the PCR totalled 60 Vbeta and 13 Jbeta. Data came from immunoSEQ multiplex PCR; TCRdb stores just in-frame clones and leaves some out. The table has approximately 190,000 clones, around 85% seen once; the top ten hold around 4%. The data originate from a study of cytomegalovirus exposure and HLA in healthy donors. Study context: There were more than 350 genotyped donors. Of these, roughly 86% fell in the genetic ancestry cluster associated with self-reported Caucasian donors.

Points from the study as a whole: Among TCR beta chains, those listed as cytomegalovirus-associated numbered 164. As a later analysis revealed, the rate of TCR association differed by HLA locus, with DRB1 most and HLA-C fewest.

V lost 1 base and J 6 bases, leaving 25 bases between the germline ends. The V gene's germline CDR1 is LGHNA and CDR2 YSLEER. The CDR3 runs 18 residues. The rearrangement joins TRBV4-3 to TRBJ2-7; tentatively, D is TRBD1 (6 bases). This receptor was obtained from a man aged 50-59 years in good health and CMV-seronegative. Material for sequencing was PBMCs. CDR3 in DNA: TGCGCCAGCAGCCAAGCAAGATTCCCACTTGGCCGAGGGGGCGAGCAGTACTTC. Protein product: CASSQARFPLGRGGEQYF.